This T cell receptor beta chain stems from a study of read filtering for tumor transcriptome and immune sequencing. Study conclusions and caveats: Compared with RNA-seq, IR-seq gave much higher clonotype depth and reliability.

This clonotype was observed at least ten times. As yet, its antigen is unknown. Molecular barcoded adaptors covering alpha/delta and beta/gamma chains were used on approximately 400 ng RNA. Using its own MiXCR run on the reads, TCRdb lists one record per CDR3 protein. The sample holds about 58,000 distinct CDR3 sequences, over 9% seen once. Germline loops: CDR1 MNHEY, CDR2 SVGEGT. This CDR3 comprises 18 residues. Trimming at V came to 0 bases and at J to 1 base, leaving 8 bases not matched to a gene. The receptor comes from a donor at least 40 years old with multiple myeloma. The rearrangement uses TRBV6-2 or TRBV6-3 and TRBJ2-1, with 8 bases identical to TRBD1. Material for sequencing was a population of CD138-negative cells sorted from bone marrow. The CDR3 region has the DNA TGTGCCAGCAGTTACTCGATGGCCAGGGGGCTATCCTACAATGAGCAGTTCTTC. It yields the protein CASSYSMARGLSYNEQFF.